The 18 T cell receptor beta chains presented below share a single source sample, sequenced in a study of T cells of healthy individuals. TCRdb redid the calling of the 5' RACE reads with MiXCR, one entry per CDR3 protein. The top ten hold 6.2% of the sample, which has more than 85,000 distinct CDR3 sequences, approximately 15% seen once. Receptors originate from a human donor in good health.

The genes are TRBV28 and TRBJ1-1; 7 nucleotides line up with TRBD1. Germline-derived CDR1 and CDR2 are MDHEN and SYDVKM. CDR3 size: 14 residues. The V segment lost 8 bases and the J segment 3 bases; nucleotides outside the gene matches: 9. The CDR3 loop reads CASGEGQYYTEAFF. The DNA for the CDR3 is TGTGCCAGCGGGGAGGGACAGTACTACACTGAAGCTTTCTTT.

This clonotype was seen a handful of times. CDR3 sequence (DNA): TGTGCCATCAGTGAGTCGGCAGGCCATAATTCACCCCTCCACTTT. As protein: CAISESAGHNSPLHF. The genes are TRBV10-3 and TRBJ1-6, with D hard to call. The CDR3 sequence is 15 residues long. With 0 bases removed from V and 5 bases from J, the gap between germline ends came to 8 bases. Germline CDR1 is ENHRY and CDR2 is SYGVKD.

The CDR3 nucleotides read TGTGCCAGCAGTCGATGGACGGATCGCAATCAGCCCCAGCATTTT. Its translation is CASSRWTDRNQPQHF. The genes are TRBV28 and TRBJ1-5; D is unresolved. Germline CDR1 MDHEN, CDR2 SYDVKM. Deletions cut 5 bases from V and 2 bases from J, with 13 bases between. The CDR3 covers 15 residues.

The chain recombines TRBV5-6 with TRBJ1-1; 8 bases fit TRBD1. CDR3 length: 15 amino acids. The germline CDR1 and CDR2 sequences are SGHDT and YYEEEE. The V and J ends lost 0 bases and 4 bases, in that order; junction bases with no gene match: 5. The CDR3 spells CASSLERDRSTEAFF. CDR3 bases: TGTGCCAGCAGCTTGGAAAGGGACAGGTCCACTGAAGCTTTCTTT.

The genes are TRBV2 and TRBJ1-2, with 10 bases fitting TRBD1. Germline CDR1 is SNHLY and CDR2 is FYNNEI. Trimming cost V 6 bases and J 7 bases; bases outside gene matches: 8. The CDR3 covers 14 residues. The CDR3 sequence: CASRTDRGIGGYTF. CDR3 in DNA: TGTGCCAGCAGGACGGACAGGGGGATTGGTGGCTACACCTTC.

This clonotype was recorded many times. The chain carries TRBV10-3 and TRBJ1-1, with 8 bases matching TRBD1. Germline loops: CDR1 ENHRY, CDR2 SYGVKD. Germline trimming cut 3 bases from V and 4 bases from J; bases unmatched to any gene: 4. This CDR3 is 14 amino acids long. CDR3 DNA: TGTGCCATCAGTGACAGGGGGCGATTCACTGAAGCTTTCTTT. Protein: CAISDRGRFTEAFF.

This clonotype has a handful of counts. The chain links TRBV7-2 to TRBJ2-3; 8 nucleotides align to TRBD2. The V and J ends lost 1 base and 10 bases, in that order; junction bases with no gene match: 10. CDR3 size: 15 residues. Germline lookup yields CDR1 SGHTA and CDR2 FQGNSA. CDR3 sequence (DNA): TGTGCCAGCAGCTTAGTTGGGACTAGGCCGGAAGCGCAGTATTTT. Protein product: CASSLVGTRPEAQYF.

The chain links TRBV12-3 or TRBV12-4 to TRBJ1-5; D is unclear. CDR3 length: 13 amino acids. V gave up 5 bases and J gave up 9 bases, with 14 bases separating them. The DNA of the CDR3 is TGTGCCAGCAGTCCCCAAGGCATAATGCCCCAGCATTTT. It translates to CASSPQGIMPQHF.

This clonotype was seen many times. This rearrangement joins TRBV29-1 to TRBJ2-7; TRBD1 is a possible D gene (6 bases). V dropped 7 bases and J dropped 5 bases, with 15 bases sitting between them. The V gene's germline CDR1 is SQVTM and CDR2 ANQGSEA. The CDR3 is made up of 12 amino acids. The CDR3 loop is CSAETGFDEQYF. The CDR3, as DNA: TGCAGCGCCGAAACAGGGTTCGACGAGCAGTACTTC.

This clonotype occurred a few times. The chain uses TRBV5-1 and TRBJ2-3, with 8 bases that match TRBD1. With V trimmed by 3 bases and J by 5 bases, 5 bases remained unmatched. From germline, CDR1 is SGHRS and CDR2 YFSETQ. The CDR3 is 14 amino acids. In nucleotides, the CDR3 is TGCGCCAGCAGCTCGGCAGGGGGCGAAGATACGCAGTATTTT. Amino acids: CASSSAGGEDTQYF.

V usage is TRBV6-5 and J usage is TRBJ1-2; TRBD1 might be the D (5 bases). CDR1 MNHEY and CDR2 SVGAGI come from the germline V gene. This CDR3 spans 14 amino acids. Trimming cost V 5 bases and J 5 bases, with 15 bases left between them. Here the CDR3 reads CASSMASQGYGYTF. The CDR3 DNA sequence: TGTGCCAGCAGTATGGCCTCGCAGGGTTATGGCTACACCTTC.

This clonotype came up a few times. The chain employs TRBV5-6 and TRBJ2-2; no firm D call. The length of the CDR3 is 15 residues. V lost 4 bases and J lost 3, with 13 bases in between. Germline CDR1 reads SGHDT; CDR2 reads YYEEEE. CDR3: CASSPQLGYTGELFF. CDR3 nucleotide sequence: TGTGCCAGCAGCCCCCAGCTAGGGTACACCGGGGAGCTGTTTTTT.

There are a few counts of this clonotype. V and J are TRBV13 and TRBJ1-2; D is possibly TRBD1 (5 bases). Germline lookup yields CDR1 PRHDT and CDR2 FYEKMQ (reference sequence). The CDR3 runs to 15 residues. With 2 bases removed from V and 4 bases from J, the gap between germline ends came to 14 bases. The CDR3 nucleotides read TGTGCCAGCAGCTTAAACCCGGGGGGAGTCTATGGCTACACCTTC. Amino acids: CASSLNPGGVYGYTF.

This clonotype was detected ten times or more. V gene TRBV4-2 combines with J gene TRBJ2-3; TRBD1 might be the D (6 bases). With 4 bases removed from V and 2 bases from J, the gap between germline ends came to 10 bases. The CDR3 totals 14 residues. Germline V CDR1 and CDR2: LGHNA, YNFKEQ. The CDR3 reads CASSPQGFTDTQYF. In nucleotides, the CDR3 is TGTGCCAGCAGCCCGCAGGGGTTCACAGATACGCAGTATTTT.

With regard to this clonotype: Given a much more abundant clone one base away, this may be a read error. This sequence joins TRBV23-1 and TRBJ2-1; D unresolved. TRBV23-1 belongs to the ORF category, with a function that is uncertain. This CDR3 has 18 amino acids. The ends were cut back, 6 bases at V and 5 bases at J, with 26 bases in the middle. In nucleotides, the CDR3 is TGCGCCAGCAGCCTCAATATTTCCGAGATAGGGTTCCACAATGAGCAGTTCTTC. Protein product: CASSLNISEIGFHNEQFF.

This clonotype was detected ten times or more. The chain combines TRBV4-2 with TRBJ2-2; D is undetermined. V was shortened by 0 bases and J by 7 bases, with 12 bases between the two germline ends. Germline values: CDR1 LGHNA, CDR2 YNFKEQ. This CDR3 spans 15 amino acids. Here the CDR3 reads CASSQDTGWGGELFF. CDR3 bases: TGTGCCAGCAGCCAAGATACCGGTTGGGGCGGGGAGCTGTTTTTT.

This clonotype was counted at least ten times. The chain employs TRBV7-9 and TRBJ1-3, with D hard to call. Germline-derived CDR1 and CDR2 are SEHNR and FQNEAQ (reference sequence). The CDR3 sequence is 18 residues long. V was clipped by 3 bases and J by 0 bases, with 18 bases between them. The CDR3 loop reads CASSFDGGTQSSGNTIYF. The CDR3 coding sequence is TGTGCCAGCAGCTTCGACGGCGGTACCCAAAGCTCTGGAAACACCATATATTTT.

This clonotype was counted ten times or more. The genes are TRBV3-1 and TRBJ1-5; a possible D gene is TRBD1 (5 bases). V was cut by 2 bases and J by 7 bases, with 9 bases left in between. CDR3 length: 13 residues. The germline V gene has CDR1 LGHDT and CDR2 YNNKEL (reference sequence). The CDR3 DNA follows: TGTGCCAGCAGCCAAATGAGGGACCAGCCCCAGCATTTT. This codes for CASSQMRDQPQHF.